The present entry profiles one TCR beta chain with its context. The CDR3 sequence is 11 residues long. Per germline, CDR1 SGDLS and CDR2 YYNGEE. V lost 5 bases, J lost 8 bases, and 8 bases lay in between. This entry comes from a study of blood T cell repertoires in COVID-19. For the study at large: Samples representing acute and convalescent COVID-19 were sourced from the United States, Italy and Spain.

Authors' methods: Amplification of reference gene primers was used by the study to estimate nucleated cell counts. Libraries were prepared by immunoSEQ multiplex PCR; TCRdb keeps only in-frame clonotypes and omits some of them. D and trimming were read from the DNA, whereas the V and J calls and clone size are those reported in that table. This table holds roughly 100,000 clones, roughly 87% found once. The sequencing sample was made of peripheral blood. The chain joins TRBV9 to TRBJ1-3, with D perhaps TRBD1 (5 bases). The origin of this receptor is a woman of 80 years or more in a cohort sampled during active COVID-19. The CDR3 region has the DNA TGTGCCAGCAGGCAGGGCGACACCATATATTTT. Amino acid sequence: CASRQGDTIYF.